The 9 T cell receptor beta chains below were found in one sample sequenced in a study of blood T cells in healthy people across ages. PCR was performed a second time for about 6 to 12 cycles using a sample-barcoded 5' primer and a J-beta primer mix. TCRdb redid the calling of the 5' RACE reads with MiXCR, one entry per CDR3 protein. The sample consists of fewer than 2,000,000 distinct CDR3 sequences, 30% to 40% of them appearing once. Source material: blood. These receptors were obtained from a human donor in good health.

In this sample, this clonotype turned up a few times. The chain couples TRBV20-1 to TRBJ1-2; D remains ambiguous. V dropped 1 base and J dropped 6 bases, with 18 bases sitting between them. The CDR3 loop spans 15 amino acids. The germline V gene has CDR1 DFQATT and CDR2 SNEGSKA (reference sequence). CDR3 sequence reads: CSARAFVGQVHGYTF. CDR3 bases: TGCAGTGCTAGAGCTTTCGTCGGGCAAGTACATGGCTACACCTTC.

The chain employs TRBV5-1 and TRBJ2-3, with 10 bases aligning to TRBD2. The V segment lost 0 bases and the J segment 8 bases; nucleotides outside the gene matches: 9. CDR1 and CDR2 from the germline V gene are SGHRS and YFSETQ. This CDR3 contains 16 residues. The CDR3 region is CASSLGAGGLPGTQYF. CDR3 sequence (DNA): TGCGCCAGCAGCTTGGGAGCGGGGGGGCTTCCAGGTACGCAGTATTTT.

The chain joins TRBV29-1 to TRBJ2-5, with 12 bases that match TRBD2. The DNA end lines up better with TRBJ2-7; the J call may be wrong. The CDR3 has 15 residues. Germline CDR1 and CDR2: SQVTM and ANQGSEA. The CDR3 sequence is CSVEETSGGYYEQYF. DNA for the CDR3: TGCAGCGTTGAAGAGACTAGCGGGGGTTATTACGAGCAGTACTTC.

V is TRBV4-3 and J is TRBJ1-2; D possibly corresponds to TRBD1 (5 bases). Germline V gene sequence: CDR1 LGHNA, CDR2 YSLEER. V was pared by 0 bases and J by 3 bases, with 14 bases between. The CDR3 extends over 16 amino acids. CDR3 coding DNA: TGCGCCAGCAGCCAAGATAGCCCAGGGTGGGACTATGGCTACACCTTC. Encoded protein: CASSQDSPGWDYGYTF.

The sample holds a few counts of this clonotype. The chain recombines TRBV20-1 with TRBJ2-5; TRBD1 matches 7 bases. The CDR3 spans 14 residues. In germline, CDR1 is DFQATT, CDR2 SNEGSKA (reference sequence). The trim removed 7 bases at V and 1 base at J, leaving 9 bases unmatched. The CDR3 region is CSVSRWDSQETQYF. The CDR3 region has the DNA TGCAGTGTCTCCCGGTGGGACAGCCAAGAGACCCAGTACTTC.

The chain recombines TRBV13 with TRBJ2-7, with D possibly called TRBD1 or TRBD2 (5 bases each). V was cut by 6 bases and J by 2 bases, with 20 bases left in between. Germline loops: CDR1 PRHDT, CDR2 FYEKMQ (reference sequence). The CDR3 runs to 16 residues. CDR3 bases: TGTGCCAGCAGGGGACGGGGCGCAGCCGCTACCTACGAGCAGTACTTC. It codes for CASRGRGAAATYEQYF.

This clonotype was found many times. This sequence joins TRBV15 and TRBJ2-1; TRBD2 might be the D (5 bases). Trimming cost V 6 bases and J 8 bases, with 20 bases left between them. Germline lookup yields CDR1 LNHNV and CDR2 YYDKDF (reference sequence). The CDR3 is 15 amino acids. The CDR3 DNA follows: TGTGCCACCAGGGCGAGCAGCTTGGGGAGTGATGAGCAGTTCTTC. This sequence encodes CATRASSLGSDEQFF. The variable domain in full, completed from reference TRBV15 and TRBJ2-1, reads DAMVIQNPRYQVTQFGKPVTLSCSQTLNHNVMYWYQQKSSQAPKLLFHYYDKDFNNEADTPDNFQSRRPNTSFCFLDIRSPGLGDTAMYLCATRASSLGSDEQFFGPGTRLTVL.

The DNA for the CDR3 is TGCAGTGCATGTGGACTAGCGGGAGCCCAAGAGACCCAGTACTTC. Its protein product is CSACGLAGAQETQYF. The chain links TRBV20-1 to TRBJ2-5; 13 nucleotides align to TRBD2. The junction had 5 bases not matched to a gene; V was cut back by 6 bases and J by 1 base. The germline V gene has CDR1 DFQATT and CDR2 SNEGSKA (reference sequence). The CDR3 length is 15 residues.

CDR3 in amino acids: CASSVQQGDNSPLHF. For the CDR3, the DNA is TGCGCCAGCAGCGTGCAACAGGGTGACAACTCACCCCTCCACTTT. The V gene is TRBV5-1, the J gene TRBJ1-6; tentatively, D is TRBD1 (6 bases). The length of the CDR3 is 15 residues. Trimming pared 4 bases from V and 10 bases from J, leaving 18 bases between. Germline CDR1 reads SGHRS; CDR2 reads YFSETQ.